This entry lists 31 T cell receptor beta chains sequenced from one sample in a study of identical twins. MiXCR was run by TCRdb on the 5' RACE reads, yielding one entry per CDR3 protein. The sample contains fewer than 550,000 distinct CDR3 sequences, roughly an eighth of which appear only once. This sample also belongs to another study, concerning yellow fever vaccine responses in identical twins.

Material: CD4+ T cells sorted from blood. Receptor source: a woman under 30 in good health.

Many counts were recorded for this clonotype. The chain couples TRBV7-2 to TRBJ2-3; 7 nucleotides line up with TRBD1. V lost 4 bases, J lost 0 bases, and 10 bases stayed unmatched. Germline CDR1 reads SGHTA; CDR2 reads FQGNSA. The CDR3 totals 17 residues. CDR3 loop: CASSSRTGSPSTDTQYF. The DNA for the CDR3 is TGTGCCAGCAGCTCCAGGACAGGTTCCCCTAGCACAGATACGCAGTATTTT.

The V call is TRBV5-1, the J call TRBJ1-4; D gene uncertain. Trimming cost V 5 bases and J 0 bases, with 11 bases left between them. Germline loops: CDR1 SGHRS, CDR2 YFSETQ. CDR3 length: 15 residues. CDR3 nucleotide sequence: TGCGCCAGCAGAAGTGACGGTGCAACTAATGAAAAACTGTTTTTT. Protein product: CASRSDGATNEKLFF. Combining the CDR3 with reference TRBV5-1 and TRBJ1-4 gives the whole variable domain KAGVTQTPRYLIKTRGQQVTLSCSPISGHRSVSWYQQTPGQGLQFLFEYFSETQRNKGNFPGRFSGRQFSNSRSEMNVSTLELGDSALYLCASRSDGATNEKLFFGSGTQLSVL.

The CDR3 DNA reads TGTGCCAGCAGCTCCTCGTGGGGGGACACAGATACGCAGTATTTT. This sequence encodes CASSSSWGDTDTQYF. The chain employs TRBV11-2 and TRBJ2-3; a possible D gene is TRBD2 (6 bases). The CDR3 consists of 15 residues. Germline CDR1 reads SGHAT; CDR2 reads FQNNGV. Deletions cut 4 bases from V and 2 bases from J, with 13 bases between.

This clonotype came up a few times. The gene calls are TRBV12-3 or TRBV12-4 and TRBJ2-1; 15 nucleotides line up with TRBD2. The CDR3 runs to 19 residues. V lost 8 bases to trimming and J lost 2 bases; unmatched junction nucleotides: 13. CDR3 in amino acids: CASARTSGGGARAYNEQFF. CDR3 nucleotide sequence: TGTGCCAGCGCACGGACTAGCGGGGGGGGAGCTCGGGCCTACAATGAGCAGTTCTTC.

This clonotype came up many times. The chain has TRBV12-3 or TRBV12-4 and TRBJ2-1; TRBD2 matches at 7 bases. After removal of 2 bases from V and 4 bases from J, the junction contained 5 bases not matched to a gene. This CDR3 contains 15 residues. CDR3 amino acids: CASSLSGTLYNEQFF. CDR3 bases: TGTGCCAGCAGTTTAAGCGGGACGCTATACAATGAGCAGTTCTTC.

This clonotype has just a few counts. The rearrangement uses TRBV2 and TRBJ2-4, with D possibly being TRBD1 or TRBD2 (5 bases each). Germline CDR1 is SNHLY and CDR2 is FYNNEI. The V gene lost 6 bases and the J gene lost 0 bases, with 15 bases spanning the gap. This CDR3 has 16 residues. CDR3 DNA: TGTGCCAGCAGCGCCGCGCAGGGAGTAGCCAAAAACATTCAGTACTTC. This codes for CASSAAQGVAKNIQYF.

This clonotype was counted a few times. Here the CDR3 reads CASSFPWEREFYEQYF. Here the CDR3 DNA reads TGTGCCAGCAGCTTCCCCTGGGAGCGGGAGTTCTACGAGCAGTACTTC. The chain is built from TRBV5-6 and TRBJ2-7, with TRBD2 matching over 8 bases. This CDR3 is 16 amino acids long. Germline lookup yields CDR1 SGHDT and CDR2 YYEEEE. V lost 2 bases, J lost 3 bases, and 10 bases stayed unmatched.

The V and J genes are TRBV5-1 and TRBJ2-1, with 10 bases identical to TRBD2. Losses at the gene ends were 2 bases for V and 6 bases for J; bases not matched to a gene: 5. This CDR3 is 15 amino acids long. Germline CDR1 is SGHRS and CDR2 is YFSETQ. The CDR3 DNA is TGCGCCAGCAGCTTTCTAGCGGGAGTAGTCAATGAGCAGTTCTTC. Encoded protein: CASSFLAGVVNEQFF.

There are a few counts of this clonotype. CDR3 DNA sequence: TGTGCCAGCCGACCCGGACTAGCGGAAGCCAAAAACATTCAGTACTTC. Translated: CASRPGLAEAKNIQYF. V usage is TRBV2 and J usage is TRBJ2-4; 10 bases map to TRBD2. Trimming cost V 8 bases and J 0 bases; bases outside gene matches: 7. CDR3 size: 16 residues. CDR1 is SNHLY, CDR2 FYNNEI, per germline.

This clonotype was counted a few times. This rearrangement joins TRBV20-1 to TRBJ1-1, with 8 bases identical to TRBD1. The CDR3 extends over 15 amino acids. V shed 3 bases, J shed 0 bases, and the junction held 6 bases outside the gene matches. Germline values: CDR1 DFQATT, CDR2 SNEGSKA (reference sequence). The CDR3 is CSARRGDRLNTEAFF. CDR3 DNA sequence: TGCAGTGCTAGGAGGGGGGACAGGTTGAACACTGAAGCTTTCTTT.

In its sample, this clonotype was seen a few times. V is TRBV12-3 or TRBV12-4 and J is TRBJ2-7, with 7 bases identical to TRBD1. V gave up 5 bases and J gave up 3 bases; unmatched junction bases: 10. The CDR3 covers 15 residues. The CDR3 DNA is TGTGCCAGCAGTGTAACTCCGGGACAGCTCTACGAGCAGTACTTC. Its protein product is CASSVTPGQLYEQYF.

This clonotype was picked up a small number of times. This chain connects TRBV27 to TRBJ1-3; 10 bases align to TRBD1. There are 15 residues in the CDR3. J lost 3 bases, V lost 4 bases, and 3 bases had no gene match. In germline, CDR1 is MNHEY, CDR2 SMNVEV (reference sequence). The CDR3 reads CASSSGTGVGNTIYF. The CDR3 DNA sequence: TGTGCCAGCAGTTCCGGGACAGGGGTTGGAAACACCATATATTTT.

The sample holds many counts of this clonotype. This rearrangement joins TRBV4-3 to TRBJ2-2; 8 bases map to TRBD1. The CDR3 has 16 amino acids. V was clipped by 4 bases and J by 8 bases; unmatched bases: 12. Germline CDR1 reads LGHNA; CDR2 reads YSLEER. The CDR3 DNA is TGCGCCAGCAGCCTAGGCCAGGGGGCCCCCGAGGGGGAGCTGTTTTTT. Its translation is CASSLGQGAPEGELFF.

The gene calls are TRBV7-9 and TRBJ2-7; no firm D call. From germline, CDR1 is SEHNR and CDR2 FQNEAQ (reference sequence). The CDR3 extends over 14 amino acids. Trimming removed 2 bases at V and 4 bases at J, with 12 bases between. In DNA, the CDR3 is TGTGCCAGCAGCTTAACCCCCGGTCGATACGAGCAGTACTTC. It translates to CASSLTPGRYEQYF. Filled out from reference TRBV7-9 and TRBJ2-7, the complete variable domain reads DTGVSQNPRHKITKRGQNVTFRCDPISEHNRLYWYRQTLGQGPEFLTYFQNEAQLEKSRLLSDRFSAERPKGSFSTLEIQRTEQGDSAMYLCASSLTPGRYEQYFGPGTRLTVT.

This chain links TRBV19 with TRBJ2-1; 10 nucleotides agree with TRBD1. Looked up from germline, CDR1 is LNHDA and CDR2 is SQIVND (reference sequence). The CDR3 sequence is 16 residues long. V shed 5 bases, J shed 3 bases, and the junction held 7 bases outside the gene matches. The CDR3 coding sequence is TGTGCCAGTAGTGACCCCGGGACAGGGGTCTACAATGAGCAGTTCTTC. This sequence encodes CASSDPGTGVYNEQFF. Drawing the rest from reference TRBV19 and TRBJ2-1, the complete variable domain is DGGITQSPKYLFRKEGQNVTLSCEQNLNHDAMYWYRQDPGQGLRLIYYSQIVNDFQKGDIAEGYSVSREKKESFPLTVTSAQKNPTAFYLCASSDPGTGVYNEQFFGPGTRLTVL.

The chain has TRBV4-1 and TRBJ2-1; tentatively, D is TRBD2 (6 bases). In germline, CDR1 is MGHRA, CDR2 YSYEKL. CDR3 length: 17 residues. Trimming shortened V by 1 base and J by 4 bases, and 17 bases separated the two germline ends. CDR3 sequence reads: CASSQVFAAGRYNEQFF. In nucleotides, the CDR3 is TGCGCCAGCAGCCAAGTTTTCGCGGCGGGGCGATACAATGAGCAGTTCTTC.

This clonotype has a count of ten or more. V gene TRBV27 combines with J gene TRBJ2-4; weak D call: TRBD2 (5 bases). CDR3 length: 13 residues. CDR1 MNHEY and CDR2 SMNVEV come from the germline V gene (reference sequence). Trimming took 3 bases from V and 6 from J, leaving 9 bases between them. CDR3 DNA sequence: TGTGCCAGCAGTTTTACCGGACTAAACATTCAGTACTTC. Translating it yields CASSFTGLNIQYF.

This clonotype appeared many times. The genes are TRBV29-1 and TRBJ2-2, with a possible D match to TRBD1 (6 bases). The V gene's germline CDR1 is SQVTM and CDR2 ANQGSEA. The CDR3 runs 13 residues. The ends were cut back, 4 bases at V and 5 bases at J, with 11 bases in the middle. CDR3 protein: CSVVRQGTGELFF. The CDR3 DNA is TGCAGCGTTGTTCGGCAGGGGACCGGGGAGCTGTTTTTT.

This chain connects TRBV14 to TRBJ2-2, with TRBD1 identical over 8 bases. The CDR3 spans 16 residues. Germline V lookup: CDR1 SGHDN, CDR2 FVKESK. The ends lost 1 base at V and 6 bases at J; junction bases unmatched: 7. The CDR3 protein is CASSQGQSGGPGELFF. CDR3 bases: TGTGCCAGCAGCCAAGGGCAATCAGGGGGCCCCGGGGAGCTGTTTTTT. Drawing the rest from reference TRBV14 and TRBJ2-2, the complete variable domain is EAGVTQFPSHSVIEKGQTVTLRCDPISGHDNLYWYRRVMGKEIKFLLHFVKESKQDESGMPNNRFLAERTGGTYSTLKVQPAELEDSGVYFCASSQGQSGGPGELFFGEGSRLTVL.

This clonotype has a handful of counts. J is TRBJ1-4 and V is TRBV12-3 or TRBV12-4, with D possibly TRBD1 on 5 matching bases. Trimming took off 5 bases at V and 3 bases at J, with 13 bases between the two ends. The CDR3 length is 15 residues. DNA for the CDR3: TGTGCCAGCAGTCCCCGGGGGATACCTAATGAAAAACTGTTTTTT. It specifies CASSPRGIPNEKLFF.

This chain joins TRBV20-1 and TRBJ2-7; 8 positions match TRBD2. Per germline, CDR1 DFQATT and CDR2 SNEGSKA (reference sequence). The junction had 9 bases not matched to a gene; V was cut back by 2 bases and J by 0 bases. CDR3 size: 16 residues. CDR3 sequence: CSARLAGLSTSYEQYF. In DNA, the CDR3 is TGCAGTGCTAGATTAGCGGGACTAAGCACCTCCTACGAGCAGTACTTC.

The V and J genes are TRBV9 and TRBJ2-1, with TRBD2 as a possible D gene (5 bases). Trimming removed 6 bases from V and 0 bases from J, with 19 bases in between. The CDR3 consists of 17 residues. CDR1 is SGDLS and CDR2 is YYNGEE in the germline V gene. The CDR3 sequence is CASTPALIASSYNEQFF. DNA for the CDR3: TGTGCCAGCACCCCGGCCCTAATAGCGAGCTCCTACAATGAGCAGTTCTTC.

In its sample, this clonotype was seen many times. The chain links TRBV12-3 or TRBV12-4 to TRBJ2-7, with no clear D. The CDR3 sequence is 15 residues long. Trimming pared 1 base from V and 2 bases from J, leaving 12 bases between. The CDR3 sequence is CASSLVGSRTYEQYF. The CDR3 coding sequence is TGTGCCAGCAGTTTAGTTGGCTCCAGGACCTACGAGCAGTACTTC.

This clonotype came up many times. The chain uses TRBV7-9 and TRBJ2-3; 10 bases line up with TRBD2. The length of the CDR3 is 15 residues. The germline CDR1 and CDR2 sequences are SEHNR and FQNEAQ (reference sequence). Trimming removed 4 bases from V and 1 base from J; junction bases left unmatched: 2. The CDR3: CASSSLAGRTDTQYF. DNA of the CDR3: TGTGCCAGCAGCTCACTAGCGGGGCGCACAGATACGCAGTATTTT.

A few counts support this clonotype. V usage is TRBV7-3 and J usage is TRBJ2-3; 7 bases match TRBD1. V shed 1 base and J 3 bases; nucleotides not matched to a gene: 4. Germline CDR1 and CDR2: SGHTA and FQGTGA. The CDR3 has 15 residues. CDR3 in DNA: TGTGCCAGCAGCTTAAGGCAGGGGGAAACAGATACGCAGTATTTT. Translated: CASSLRQGETDTQYF.

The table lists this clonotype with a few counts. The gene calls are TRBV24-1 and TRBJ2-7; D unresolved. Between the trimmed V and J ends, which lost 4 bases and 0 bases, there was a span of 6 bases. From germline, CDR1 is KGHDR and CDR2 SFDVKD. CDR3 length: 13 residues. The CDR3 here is CATSDYRSYEQYF. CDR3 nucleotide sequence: TGTGCCACCAGTGACTACCGCTCCTACGAGCAGTACTTC.

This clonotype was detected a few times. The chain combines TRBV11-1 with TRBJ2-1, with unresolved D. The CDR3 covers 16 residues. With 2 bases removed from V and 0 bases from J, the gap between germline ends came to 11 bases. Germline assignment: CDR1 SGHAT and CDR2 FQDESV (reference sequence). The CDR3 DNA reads TGTGCCAGCAGCTTACGAATTGCCAGCTCCTACAATGAGCAGTTCTTC. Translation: CASSLRIASSYNEQFF.

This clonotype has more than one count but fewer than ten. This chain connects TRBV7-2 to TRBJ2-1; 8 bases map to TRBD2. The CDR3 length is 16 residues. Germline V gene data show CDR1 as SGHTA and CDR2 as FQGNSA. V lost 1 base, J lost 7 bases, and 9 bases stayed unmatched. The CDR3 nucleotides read TGTGCCAGCAGCTTAGATGTTGCGGGAGGTGGGAATGAGCAGTTCTTC. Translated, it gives CASSLDVAGGGNEQFF.

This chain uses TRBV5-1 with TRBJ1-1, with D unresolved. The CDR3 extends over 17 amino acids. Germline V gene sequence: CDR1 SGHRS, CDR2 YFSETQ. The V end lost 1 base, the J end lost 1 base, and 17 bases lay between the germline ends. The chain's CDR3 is CASSLSGITLGNTEAFF. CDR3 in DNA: TGCGCCAGCAGCTTGTCTGGGATTACGCTCGGGAACACTGAAGCTTTCTTT.

The CDR3 bases are TGCAGTGCTAGTCAACGGGGGCCCAAAGAGCAGTTCTTC. It specifies CSASQRGPKEQFF. This chain links TRBV20-1 with TRBJ2-1; tentatively, D is TRBD1 or TRBD2 (6 bases each). The CDR3 totals 13 residues. V lost 3 bases and J lost 10, with 16 bases in between. Germline assignment: CDR1 DFQATT and CDR2 SNEGSKA (reference sequence).

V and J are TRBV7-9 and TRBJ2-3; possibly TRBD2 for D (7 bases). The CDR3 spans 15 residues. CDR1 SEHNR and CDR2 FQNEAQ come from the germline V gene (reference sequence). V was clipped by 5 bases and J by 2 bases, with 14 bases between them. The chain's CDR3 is CASSPGGPDTDTQYF. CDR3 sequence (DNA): TGTGCCAGCAGCCCCGGGGGGCCCGACACAGATACGCAGTATTTT.